This TCR beta chain was identified in a study of cytomegalovirus exposure and HLA in healthy donors. Both 60 Vbeta primers and 13 Jbeta primers went into the PCR. Repertoires were generated with immunoSEQ multiplex PCR, while TCRdb's copy carries only in-frame clones and drops some. The table has approximately 100,000 clones, 60% to 85% seen once. Details on this clone: The target antigen is unknown.

The CDR3 consists of 14 residues. Germline trimming cut 3 bases from V and 3 bases from J; bases unmatched to any gene: 1. Germline V gives CDR1 LNHDA, CDR2 SQIVND (reference sequence). Each donor's status was that of a healthy bone marrow donor. Study results and caveats: V segments that were indistinguishable, TRBV6-2 and TRBV6-3 among them, were omitted from analysis.

The source is a woman in her forties in good health and CMV-seropositive. J is TRBJ1-5 and V is TRBV19, with 8 bases that match TRBD1. Sample: PBMCs. Written as DNA, the CDR3 is TGTGCCAGTAGTATTCAGGGGGCCAATCAGCCCCAGCATTTT. Translated: CASSIQGANQPQHF.